These T cell receptor beta chains were read from a single sample in a study of T-cell reconstitution after alpha-beta-depleted transplantation in children. TCRdb re-analysed the PCR reads in MiXCR, keeping a single row per CDR3 protein. The data contain 450,000 to 600,000 distinct CDR3 sequences, less than 35% of them seen just once; the ten biggest clones take up around 2.3%. The sample was PBMCs from the stem cell graft donor, taken from the stem cell graft. The origin of the receptors is a human donor who donated a stem cell graft to a child with aplastic anemia. The conserved cysteine and the conserved F or W are not part of the CDR3 here. Clone size is shown for a subset of rows, as once, few, many or a class of expanded clone.

clone size: few; V gene: TRBV6-5; J gene: TRBJ2-7; CDR3 protein: ASSYPKDWTSVSYEQY
clone size: .; V gene: TRBV12-3/TRBV12-4; J gene: TRBJ2-1; CDR3 protein: ASTLLAGGNEQF
clone size: few; V gene: TRBV21-1; J gene: TRBJ1-6; CDR3 protein: ASSPGQPKNNSPLH
clone size: .; V gene: TRBV5-1; J gene: TRBJ1-6; CDR3 protein: ASSLETAYNSPLH
clone size: few; V gene: TRBV7-2; J gene: TRBJ1-4; CDR3 protein: ASGVEFPEKLF
clone size: .; V gene: TRBV29-1; J gene: TRBJ2-1; CDR3 protein: SVEELAYKTYNEQF
clone size: .; V gene: TRBV15; J gene: TRBJ2-3; CDR3 protein: ATSRLAGGWDTQY
clone size: .; V gene: TRBV7-9; J gene: TRBJ2-7; CDR3 protein: ASSGSGTTYYEQY
clone size: .; V gene: TRBV7-7; J gene: TRBJ2-1; CDR3 protein: ASSQGLAGNEQF
clone size: .; V gene: TRBV23-1; J gene: TRBJ1-6; CDR3 protein: ASSRRQGYNSPLH
clone size: few; V gene: TRBV20-1; J gene: TRBJ1-2; CDR3 protein: SARGQGKESGYT
clone size: once; V gene: TRBV4-3; J gene: TRBJ2-7; CDR3 protein: ASSPRWTGGQEEQY
clone size: once; V gene: TRBV7-9; J gene: TRBJ2-1; CDR3 protein: ASRDAGDEQF
clone size: .; V gene: TRBV24-1; J gene: TRBJ1-5; CDR3 protein: ATSDRTGDQPQH
clone size: .; V gene: TRBV12-3/TRBV12-4; J gene: TRBJ2-7; CDR3 protein: ASRATRGSYEQY
clone size: many; V gene: TRBV29-1; J gene: TRBJ2-5; CDR3 protein: SVDPTQETQY
clone size: .; V gene: TRBV28; J gene: TRBJ2-7; CDR3 protein: ASSLGGSKIHEQY
clone size: .; V gene: TRBV5-5; J gene: TRBJ1-2; CDR3 protein: SSSLATSGYT
clone size: .; V gene: TRBV5-1; J gene: TRBJ2-2; CDR3 protein: ASSPDRGNVPTGELF
clone size: .; V gene: TRBV6-1; J gene: TRBJ1-1; CDR3 protein: ASRHRGGPPYTEAF
clone size: .; V gene: TRBV30; J gene: TRBJ1-1; CDR3 protein: AWDRGPLNTEAF
clone size: few; V gene: TRBV29-1; J gene: TRBJ1-1; CDR3 protein: SVTGWNTEAF
clone size: .; V gene: TRBV5-1; J gene: TRBJ1-1; CDR3 protein: ASRRAGTSNTEAF
clone size: .; V gene: TRBV5-1; J gene: TRBJ2-3; CDR3 protein: ASSWTGTATDTQY
clone size: few; V gene: TRBV20-1; J gene: TRBJ2-5; CDR3 protein: SARHPGLWETQY
clone size: few; V gene: TRBV27; J gene: TRBJ1-1; CDR3 protein: ASSSLSDGETEAF
clone size: .; V gene: TRBV15; J gene: TRBJ1-1; CDR3 protein: ATSRRNTGEAF
clone size: .; V gene: TRBV6-2/TRBV6-3; J gene: TRBJ2-7; CDR3 protein: ASSSTGNSYEQY
clone size: .; V gene: TRBV5-1; J gene: TRBJ2-2; CDR3 protein: ASSLASGRTGELF
clone size: once; V gene: TRBV6-1; J gene: TRBJ2-1; CDR3 protein: ASSEDTSGNEQF
clone size: few; V gene: TRBV4-2; J gene: TRBJ1-1; CDR3 protein: ASSQDPVRANTEAF
clone size: once; V gene: TRBV25-1; J gene: TRBJ2-1; CDR3 protein: ASRETGGLGPGVQF
clone size: .; V gene: TRBV28; J gene: TRBJ1-1; CDR3 protein: ASSFSDRGLGAF
clone size: .; V gene: TRBV7-9; J gene: TRBJ2-1; CDR3 protein: ASSFPSAYNEQF
clone size: .; V gene: TRBV12-3/TRBV12-4; J gene: TRBJ2-7; CDR3 protein: ASTWELEYEQY
clone size: few; V gene: TRBV29-1; J gene: TRBJ1-1; CDR3 protein: SVGYAEAF
clone size: .; V gene: TRBV7-3; J gene: TRBJ2-3; CDR3 protein: ASSLTGFGKTDTQY
clone size: .; V gene: TRBV20-1; J gene: TRBJ1-5; CDR3 protein: SARGDGDQPQH
clone size: .; V gene: TRBV5-6; J gene: TRBJ2-2; CDR3 protein: ASSLSRPGRSSTGELF
clone size: .; V gene: TRBV7-2; J gene: TRBJ2-5; CDR3 protein: ASSPFLKGRGQETQY
clone size: .; V gene: TRBV4-3; J gene: TRBJ2-7; CDR3 protein: ASSQFQGGSYEQY
clone size: .; V gene: TRBV5-4; J gene: TRBJ2-3; CDR3 protein: ASSSPGTGLAVTDTQY
clone size: few; V gene: TRBV7-8; J gene: TRBJ2-7; CDR3 protein: ASSPGTGRNEQY
clone size: .; V gene: TRBV29-1; J gene: TRBJ2-7; CDR3 protein: SGRDRVDYEQY
clone size: .; V gene: TRBV6-2/TRBV6-3; J gene: TRBJ1-6; CDR3 protein: ASRRQNNSPLH
clone size: few; V gene: TRBV7-2; J gene: TRBJ2-3; CDR3 protein: ASSNPGDTQY
clone size: many; V gene: TRBV20-1; J gene: TRBJ1-6; CDR3 protein: SARLGTAYSPLH
clone size: .; V gene: TRBV27; J gene: TRBJ2-1; CDR3 protein: ASSLSPLAGGNYNEQF